A selection of T cell receptor beta chains follows, all from one sample in a study of graft-versus-host responses after intestinal transplantation. No antigen has been identified for these receptors. Only in-frame clones appear in the TCRdb table, and some are missing; sequencing was by immunoSEQ multiplex PCR. The table has 50,000 to 55,000 clones, roughly 90% seen once; the top ten hold 0.55% to 0.8%. The sequenced sample was unstimulated CD4+ T cells sorted from spleen or lymph node cells, obtained before transplant. Receptors were obtained from a human donor who was the organ donor for an intestinal transplant. The CDR3 runs from the conserved cysteine through the conserved F or W. D genes are given only for firm matches. Part of the rows lack a size; the others show once, few, many or a class for expanded clones.

clone size: -
V gene: TRBV5-1
J gene: TRBJ2-7
D gene: TRBD2
CDR3 DNA: TGCGCCAGCAGCTTGGGTCGGGAGGGGTTTTCCTACGAGCAGTACTTC
CDR3 protein: CASSLGREGFSYEQYF

clone size: -
V gene: TRBV9
J gene: TRBJ2-1
D gene: TRBD2
CDR3 DNA: TGTGCCAGCAGTGAGGGACTAGCGTTGTACAATGAGCAGTTCTTC
CDR3 protein: CASSEGLALYNEQFF

clone size: -
V gene: TRBV19
J gene: TRBJ2-6
D gene: -
CDR3 DNA: TGTGCCAGTAGTATGCGGATCTCTAACTCTGGGGCCAACGTCCTGACTTTC
CDR3 protein: CASSMRISNSGANVLTF

clone size: -
V gene: TRBV9
J gene: TRBJ1-1
D gene: -
CDR3 DNA: TGTGCCAGCAGCCCCCACCGGGAGAGCCCCACTGAAGCTTTCTTT
CDR3 protein: CASSPHRESPTEAFF

clone size: -
V gene: TRBV7-9
J gene: TRBJ2-1
D gene: -
CDR3 DNA: TGTGCCAGCACGGCCGGGAGCCGCGACCAGGAGCAGTTCTTC
CDR3 protein: CASTAGSRDQEQFF

clone size: -
V gene: TRBV7-8
J gene: TRBJ1-1
D gene: -
CDR3 DNA: TGTGCCAGCAGCCTCGCGCGAGGTGAAGCTTTCTTT
CDR3 protein: CASSLARGEAFF

clone size: -
V gene: TRBV7-8
J gene: TRBJ2-1
D gene: -
CDR3 DNA: TGTGCCAGCAGCTCTAGGGGGAGGGCCGACAATGAGCAGTTCTTC
CDR3 protein: CASSSRGRADNEQFF

clone size: -
V gene: TRBV16
J gene: TRBJ1-2
D gene: -
CDR3 DNA: TGTGCCAGCAGCCAAACGGGAGACTATGGCTACACCTTC
CDR3 protein: CASSQTGDYGYTF

clone size: -
V gene: TRBV6-5
J gene: TRBJ2-1
D gene: TRBD2
CDR3 DNA: TGTGCCAGCAGGCGCCAGCGGGAGAACTACAATGAGCAGTTCTTC
CDR3 protein: CASRRQRENYNEQFF

clone size: -
V gene: TRBV9
J gene: TRBJ2-5
D gene: -
CDR3 DNA: TGTGCCAGCAGCGTATTACAGCAAGAGACCCAGTACTTC
CDR3 protein: CASSVLQQETQYF

clone size: -
V gene: TRBV6-6
J gene: TRBJ2-3
D gene: -
CDR3 DNA: TGTGCCAGCAGTTACGGGCTTGCCGTCCCGGATACGCAGTATTTT
CDR3 protein: CASSYGLAVPDTQYF

clone size: -
V gene: TRBV2
J gene: TRBJ2-7
D gene: -
CDR3 DNA: TGTGCCAGCAGGAGAGTTTTTAGCTCCTACGAGCAGTACTTC
CDR3 protein: CASRRVFSSYEQYF

clone size: -
V gene: TRBV29-1
J gene: TRBJ1-1
D gene: TRBD1
CDR3 DNA: TGCAGCGTCGCGACAGGGTACGAGGAAGCTTTCTTT
CDR3 protein: CSVATGYEEAFF

clone size: -
V gene: TRBV30
J gene: TRBJ2-5
D gene: TRBD1
CDR3 DNA: TGTGCCTGGACCCAAGACAGGGCGTTAGAGACCCAGTACTTC
CDR3 protein: CAWTQDRALETQYF

clone size: -
V gene: TRBV28
J gene: TRBJ2-3
D gene: -
CDR3 DNA: TGTGCCAGCAGTATCCCCTCCGCCGTGCGGGCTACGCAGTATTTT
CDR3 protein: CASSIPSAVRATQYF

clone size: -
V gene: TRBV6-1
J gene: TRBJ2-7
D gene: TRBD2
CDR3 DNA: TGTGCCACCAGAGGGGCTAGCGGCGTCTACGAGCAGTACTTC
CDR3 protein: CATRGASGVYEQYF

clone size: -
V gene: TRBV5-1
J gene: TRBJ2-7
D gene: TRBD1
CDR3 DNA: TGCGCCAGCAGCAGCGTATCAGGGGGCGCGGACGAGCAGTACTTC
CDR3 protein: CASSSVSGGADEQYF

clone size: -
V gene: TRBV5-4
J gene: TRBJ2-7
D gene: TRBD2
CDR3 DNA: TGTGCCAGCAGCTTGTCGCGGGGGAGAGTGCCCTACGAGCAGTACTTC
CDR3 protein: CASSLSRGRVPYEQYF

clone size: -
V gene: TRBV27
J gene: TRBJ1-2
D gene: -
CDR3 DNA: TGTGCCAGCTCCAACTCGGCAGGGCTCTATGGCTACACCTTC
CDR3 protein: CASSNSAGLYGYTF

clone size: few
V gene: TRBV28
J gene: TRBJ2-1
D gene: TRBD2
CDR3 DNA: TGTGCCGGCGGGGGACCTAATCTCGATGAGCAGTTCTTC
CDR3 protein: CAGGGPNLDEQFF

clone size: once
V gene: TRBV29-1
J gene: TRBJ2-5
D gene: TRBD2
CDR3 DNA: TGCAGCGTTGCTGGGCGGGAGAAAGAGACCCAGTACTTC
CDR3 protein: CSVAGREKETQYF

clone size: -
V gene: TRBV19
J gene: TRBJ2-1
D gene: TRBD2
CDR3 DNA: TGTGCCAGTAGTATCGGGAGGGCCCGCCGTGGTGAGCAGTTCTTC
CDR3 protein: CASSIGRARRGEQFF

clone size: -
V gene: TRBV19
J gene: TRBJ2-3
D gene: -
CDR3 DNA: TGTGCCAGTAGTACACAGGGGCGGGGAGATACGCAGTATTTT
CDR3 protein: CASSTQGRGDTQYF

clone size: few
V gene: TRBV30
J gene: TRBJ1-3
D gene: -
CDR3 DNA: TGTGCCTGGAGCCTACAGGGAAACACCATATATTTT
CDR3 protein: CAWSLQGNTIYF

clone size: -
V gene: TRBV7-3
J gene: TRBJ2-1
D gene: -
CDR3 DNA: TGTGCCAGCAGCTTGGGCGCGTCTGTTGAGCAGTTCTTC
CDR3 protein: CASSLGASVEQFF

clone size: -
V gene: TRBV5-8
J gene: TRBJ1-6
D gene: TRBD1
CDR3 DNA: TGTGCCAGCCTGCGATGGGACAGAGGTCGGAATTCACCCCTCCACTTT
CDR3 protein: CASLRWDRGRNSPLHF

clone size: -
V gene: TRBV28
J gene: TRBJ2-3
D gene: TRBD2
CDR3 DNA: TGTGCCAGCACCTACCTCCTTGGGGCTAGCGGAAGCACAGATACGCAGTATTTT
CDR3 protein: CASTYLLGASGSTDTQYF

clone size: -
V gene: TRBV28
J gene: TRBJ1-6
D gene: -
CDR3 DNA: TGTGCCAGCAGTTTTTGGCAGGGGAATTCACCCCTCCACTTT
CDR3 protein: CASSFWQGNSPLHF

clone size: -
V gene: TRBV2
J gene: TRBJ2-2
D gene: TRBD1
CDR3 DNA: TGTGCCAGCAGGGCGAGGACAGGGGGTTTTACCGGGGAGCTGTTTTTT
CDR3 protein: CASRARTGGFTGELFF

clone size: -
V gene: TRBV30
J gene: TRBJ2-2
D gene: -
CDR3 DNA: TGTGCCTGGAGTGTATTGAAAAGCGGAACCGGGGAGCTGTTTTTT
CDR3 protein: CAWSVLKSGTGELFF

clone size: once
V gene: TRBV5-4
J gene: TRBJ2-7
D gene: -
CDR3 DNA: TGTGCCAGCAGCTTGGCCCAGGGCCCCTACGAGCAGTACTTC
CDR3 protein: CASSLAQGPYEQYF

clone size: -
V gene: TRBV29-1
J gene: TRBJ1-2
D gene: TRBD1
CDR3 DNA: TGCAGCTATGCACAGGGGGTGGCTGATGGCTACACCTTC
CDR3 protein: CSYAQGVADGYTF

clone size: -
V gene: TRBV6-5
J gene: TRBJ1-5
D gene: -
CDR3 DNA: TGTGCCAGCAGTTACCAACACGTGGAGGATCAGCCCCAGCATTTT
CDR3 protein: CASSYQHVEDQPQHF

clone size: -
V gene: TRBV7-2
J gene: TRBJ2-2
D gene: -
CDR3 DNA: TGTGCCAGCGGTATGAGGCCTACCGGGGAGCTGTTTTTT
CDR3 protein: CASGMRPTGELFF

clone size: -
V gene: TRBV19
J gene: TRBJ1-1
D gene: -
CDR3 DNA: TGTGCCAGTAGTAGCGGCAGGGATTTTACTGAAGCTTTCTTT
CDR3 protein: CASSSGRDFTEAFF

clone size: -
V gene: TRBV28
J gene: TRBJ1-4
D gene: TRBD1
CDR3 DNA: TGTGCCAGCAGACACCGGGACAGGGAACCAACAACTAATGAAAAACTGTTTTTT
CDR3 protein: CASRHRDREPTTNEKLFF

clone size: -
V gene: TRBV4-1
J gene: TRBJ2-7
D gene: TRBD2
CDR3 DNA: TGCGCCAGCAGCCAAGGTAGCGGGAGCCCCTCCTACGAGCAGTACTTC
CDR3 protein: CASSQGSGSPSYEQYF

clone size: -
V gene: TRBV18
J gene: TRBJ1-3
D gene: TRBD1
CDR3 DNA: TGTGCCAGCTCACCGGACAGGGGCTCTGGAAACACCATATATTTT
CDR3 protein: CASSPDRGSGNTIYF

clone size: once
V gene: TRBV28
J gene: TRBJ2-7
D gene: -
CDR3 DNA: TGTGCCAGCAGTTTAGTCGGGTCGAGCTACGAGCAGTACTTC
CDR3 protein: CASSLVGSSYEQYF

clone size: -
V gene: TRBV7-3
J gene: TRBJ1-2
D gene: -
CDR3 DNA: TGTGCCAGCAGCCAAGGCGGGGGGCGCATCGACTATGGCTACACCTTC
CDR3 protein: CASSQGGGRIDYGYTF

clone size: -
V gene: TRBV6-1
J gene: TRBJ2-2
D gene: -
CDR3 DNA: TGTGCCAGCATAGAGGTGAACACCGGGGAGCTGTTTTTT
CDR3 protein: CASIEVNTGELFF

clone size: -
V gene: TRBV7-2
J gene: TRBJ1-2
D gene: TRBD1
CDR3 DNA: TGTGCCAGCAGCCAGCCGACAGGGGGCTATGGCTACACCTTC
CDR3 protein: CASSQPTGGYGYTF